These 18 T cell receptor beta chains came from one sample sequenced in a study of T-cell memory formation after mild COVID-19 listed by TCRdb under 2021. The method behind the library was 5' RACE. Instrument used: Illumina NovaSeq 6000. TCRdb reanalyzed the raw reads on its own, using fastp at Q25 for trimming and MiXCR for clone calling, and kept in-frame beta chains. Each entry is one CDR3 protein sequence, shown with its most common DNA and genes. This sample lists about 250,000 distinct CDR3 sequences; 15% were detected once. Of the sample, 2.1% falls within the top ten clones. Specimen: PBMCs or a T cell subset sorted from them (not recorded which). These receptors came from an adult woman who had mild COVID-19 (a few samples of this study predate the infection). The sample titles of this study are shuffled in the database, so cell type and time point are left out; the donor was told from shared clones.

This clonotype was detected only a few times. The rearrangement links TRBV12-3 or TRBV12-4 to TRBJ2-2; tentative D call: TRBD1 (6 bases). This CDR3 is 15 amino acids long. With 5 bases removed from V and 6 bases from J, the gap between germline ends came to 16 bases. CDR3 region: CASSRPDRRAGELFF. DNA for the CDR3: TGTGCCAGCAGTCGCCCCGACAGGCGGGCCGGGGAGCTGTTTTTT.

The sample holds a few counts of this clonotype. This chain's CDR3 is CATSDLQAGGVNEQFF. As DNA, the CDR3 is TGTGCCACCAGTGATCTCCAAGCGGGAGGGGTAAATGAGCAGTTCTTC. The V call is TRBV24-1, the J call TRBJ2-1; 10 bases fit TRBD2. The ends lost 3 bases at V and 7 bases at J; junction bases unmatched: 8. The CDR3 extends over 16 amino acids. Germline assignment: CDR1 KGHDR and CDR2 SFDVKD.

This clonotype was seen only a few times. This chain uses TRBV4-3 with TRBJ2-1; D is unresolved. Germline assignment: CDR1 LGHNA and CDR2 YSLEER. V was shortened by 0 bases and J by 4 bases, with 16 bases between the two germline ends. This CDR3 has 17 residues. CDR3 in DNA: TGCGCCAGCAGCCAAGATCAAACTGAATCACTTTACAATGAGCAGTTCTTC. Its protein product is CASSQDQTESLYNEQFF.

The chain combines TRBV24-1 with TRBJ2-7, with TRBD1 matching over 10 bases. Trimming at V came to 9 bases and at J to 7 bases, leaving 8 bases not matched to a gene. CDR1 and CDR2 from the germline V gene are KGHDR and SFDVKD. This CDR3 contains 13 residues. The CDR3 region has the DNA TGTGCCACCGCCGAGACAGGGGGCTGGGAGCAGTACTTC. Amino acids: CATAETGGWEQYF.

The V gene is TRBV12-5, the J gene TRBJ1-3; TRBD1 aligns across 9 bases. Losses at the gene ends were 5 bases for V and 4 bases for J; bases not matched to a gene: 6. Germline-derived CDR1 and CDR2 are LGHNT and FRNRAP. CDR3 length: 15 residues. The CDR3 is CASGTGTGKGNTIYF. In DNA, the CDR3 is TGTGCTAGTGGTACCGGGACAGGGAAAGGAAACACCATATATTTT.

The rearrangement uses TRBV3-1 and TRBJ2-1; unclear D gene. This CDR3 has 11 amino acids. Looked up from germline, CDR1 is LGHDT and CDR2 is YNNKEL (reference sequence). Deletions cut 1 base from V and 10 bases from J, with 5 bases between. The CDR3 loop reads CASSQVYEQFF. DNA of the CDR3: TGTGCCAGCAGCCAAGTATACGAGCAGTTCTTC.

Many counts were recorded for this clonotype. The CDR3 reads CASRLNEKLFF. The CDR3 DNA sequence: TGCGCCAGCAGACTAAATGAAAAACTGTTTTTT. V and J are TRBV5-1 and TRBJ1-4; D gene uncertain. CDR3 length: 11 residues. V lost 5 bases to trimming and J lost 5 bases, with 4 bases between them. Germline values: CDR1 SGHRS, CDR2 YFSETQ.

This clonotype has ten or more counts. The chain carries TRBV20-1 and TRBJ2-7; a weak D match, TRBD2 (5 bases). The CDR3 loop spans 11 amino acids. Germline CDR1 is DFQATT and CDR2 is SNEGSKA (reference sequence). V gave up 2 bases and J gave up 3 bases, with 5 bases separating them. Here the CDR3 DNA reads TGCAGTGCTAGACGGGACTACGAGCAGTACTTC. Encoded protein: CSARRDYEQYF.

This sequence joins TRBV5-4 and TRBJ2-1, with D perhaps given as TRBD1 or TRBD2 (6 bases each). Per the germline V gene, CDR1 is SGHNT and CDR2 is YYREEE (reference sequence). V was trimmed by 5 bases and J by 6 bases, leaving 15 bases between them. The CDR3 contains 14 residues. The CDR3 here is CASRRGGPLNEQFF. The CDR3 bases are TGTGCCAGCAGGCGAGGGGGGCCCCTCAATGAGCAGTTCTTC.

V and J are TRBV19 and TRBJ2-7, with D uncertain. V was cut by 3 bases and J by 3 bases, with 9 bases left in between. The CDR3 has 13 amino acids. CDR1 and CDR2 from the germline V gene are LNHDA and SQIVND (reference sequence). CDR3 sequence reads: CASSMARSYEQYF. CDR3 nucleotides: TGTGCCAGTAGTATGGCGCGGAGCTACGAGCAGTACTTC.

Many counts were recorded for this clonotype. The chain carries TRBV6-1 and TRBJ2-3, with 9 nucleotides matching TRBD2. The CDR3 runs to 13 residues. Germline-derived CDR1 and CDR2 are MNHNS and SASEGT. V shed 8 bases and J 3 bases; nucleotides not matched to a gene: 3. CDR3 DNA: TGTGCCAGCGCGGGGGGGCATACAGATACGCAGTATTTT. It translates to CASAGGHTDTQYF.

The V and J genes are TRBV9 and TRBJ2-4; D unresolved. The CDR3 covers 13 residues. Trimming pared 4 bases from V and 7 bases from J, leaving 12 bases between. The V gene's germline CDR1 is SGDLS and CDR2 YYNGEE. The CDR3, as DNA: TGTGCCAGCAGCCCCCATCACTCGAACATTCAGTACTTC. Translation gives CASSPHHSNIQYF.

V gene TRBV5-6 combines with J gene TRBJ2-7; TRBD1 aligns across 10 bases. The CDR3 is made up of 16 amino acids. From germline, CDR1 is SGHDT and CDR2 YYEEEE. Losses at the gene ends were 4 bases for V and 0 bases for J; bases not matched to a gene: 7. As DNA, the CDR3 is TGTGCCAGCAGCAAGGGACAGGGGACTCTCTCCTACGAGCAGTACTTC. Its translation: CASSKGQGTLSYEQYF.

In this sample, this clonotype turned up a few times. This chain links TRBV7-2 with TRBJ1-5; no clear D gene. Germline V gives CDR1 SGHTA, CDR2 FQGNSA. With 3 bases removed from V and 3 bases from J, the gap between germline ends came to 12 bases. This CDR3 region has 15 residues. The CDR3 DNA reads as TGTGCCAGCAGCTTGGCGGGTCGTATCAATCAGCCCCAGCATTTT. This encodes CASSLAGRINQPQHF.

This clonotype was seen a few times. The J gene is TRBJ2-1, the V gene TRBV3-1, with a possible D match to TRBD1 (5 bases). The CDR3 is 13 amino acids. Trimming stripped 3 bases from V and 9 bases from J, with 12 bases between. Germline CDR1 LGHDT, CDR2 YNNKEL (reference sequence). CDR3 protein: CASSQFDTGEQFF. The CDR3 DNA is TGTGCCAGCAGCCAGTTTGATACAGGTGAGCAGTTCTTC.

This clonotype has at least ten counts. The chain couples TRBV11-3 to TRBJ1-1, with D maybe TRBD1 (5 bases). Germline CDR1 SGHNT, CDR2 YENEEA. CDR3 length: 15 residues. Trimming shortened V by 3 bases and J by 0 bases, and 11 bases separated the two germline ends. DNA for the CDR3: TGTGCCAGCAGCTTGAGCGGGGGGATGAACACTGAAGCTTTCTTT. It is translated as CASSLSGGMNTEAFF.

CDR3 DNA: TGTGCCAGCAGCGGTAAAAGACAGGGGACCAACTATGGCTACACCTTC. Translation gives CASSGKRQGTNYGYTF. The V and J genes are TRBV5-5 and TRBJ1-2, with 8 positions matching TRBD1. Germline V CDR1 and CDR2: SGHKS, YYEKEE (reference sequence). Trimming took 4 bases from V and 2 from J; bases not matched to a gene: 10. The CDR3 contains 16 residues.

This clonotype appeared a few times. The rearrangement uses TRBV19 and TRBJ2-1, with 9 bases aligning to TRBD2. The CDR3 sequence is 16 residues long. CDR1 and CDR2 from the germline V gene are LNHDA and SQIVND (reference sequence). V shed 5 bases and J 3 bases; nucleotides not matched to a gene: 8. DNA for the CDR3: TGTGCCAGTAGTTTAGGGACTAGCAGAATCTACAATGAGCAGTTCTTC. It codes for CASSLGTSRIYNEQFF.